Shown below are 26 T cell receptor beta chains from a single sample sequenced in a study of blood T cell repertoires in COVID-19. Method: immunoSEQ multiplex PCR; TCRdb's copy keeps in-frame clones and lacks some. The table has tens of thousands of clones, roughly four fifths seen once. Sequenced sample: peripheral blood. All receptors derive from a man between 65 and 80 years old with COVID-19, enrolled during active disease.

The CDR3: CASSPAGPPHNSPLHF. The CDR3 DNA reads TGTGCCAGCTCACCAGCGGGGCCCCCACATAATTCACCCCTCCACTTT. This chain joins TRBV18 and TRBJ1-6, with D perhaps matching TRBD1 (5 bases). V lost 2 bases, J lost 5 bases, and 13 bases lay in between. The CDR3 is 16 residues long. Germline-derived CDR1 and CDR2 are KGHSH and LQKENI. Supplemented by reference TRBV18 and TRBJ1-6, the full variable domain reads NAGVMQNPRHLVRRRGQEARLRCSPMKGHSHVYWYRQLPEEGLKFMVYLQKENIIDESGMPKERFSAEFPKEGPSILRIQQVVRGDSAAYFCASSPAGPPHNSPLHFGNGTRLTVT.

The V call is TRBV6-6, the J call TRBJ2-1; D not resolved. The V gene's germline CDR1 is MNHNY and CDR2 SVGAGI (reference sequence). The CDR3 contains 12 residues. The V end was cut by 2 bases, the J end by 4 bases, with 3 bases between. The CDR3 region is CASSYTYNEQFF. CDR3 DNA sequence: TGTGCCAGCAGTTACACTTACAATGAGCAGTTCTTC.

The rearrangement links TRBV7-2 to TRBJ2-7, with D unclear. This CDR3 has 15 residues. From germline, CDR1 is SGHTA and CDR2 FQGNSA. The V gene lost 3 bases and the J gene lost 4 bases, with 16 bases spanning the gap. The CDR3 protein is CASSLRTTNHYEQYF. The DNA of the CDR3 is TGTGCCAGCAGCTTGCGCACTACGAACCATTACGAGCAGTACTTC. Using reference TRBV7-2 and TRBJ2-7 for the parts outside the CDR3, the full variable domain is GAGVSQSPSNKVTEKGKDVELRCDPISGHTALYWYRQSLGQGLEFLIYFQGNSAPDKSGLPSDRFSAERTGGSVSTLTIQRTQQEDSAVYLCASSLRTTNHYEQYFGPGTRLTVT.

This clone was detected only a few times. The chain combines TRBV28 with TRBJ1-5; no clear D gene. The CDR3 runs to 14 residues. CDR1 and CDR2 (germline): MDHEN, SYDVKM. Deletions cut 9 bases from V and 6 bases from J, with 18 bases between. The CDR3 loop is CASITGIRGQPQHF. The DNA for the CDR3 is TGTGCCAGTATTACCGGGATACGGGGTCAGCCCCAGCATTTT.

This clone was detected once. The genes are TRBV7-2 and TRBJ2-5; a possible D gene is TRBD2 (7 bases). Germline V gene sequence: CDR1 SGHTA, CDR2 FQGNSA. The CDR3 extends over 14 amino acids. V lost 8 bases and J 1 base, leaving 14 bases between the germline ends. CDR3 sequence (DNA): TGTGCCAGCTTCCTAGGGGGGGGCCAAGAGACCCAGTACTTC. Amino acids: CASFLGGGQETQYF.

The V gene is TRBV4-3, the J gene TRBJ2-1, with D possibly matching TRBD2 (5 bases). The CDR3 is made up of 16 amino acids. Germline V gene lookup returns CDR1 LGHNA and CDR2 YSLEER. V shed 1 base and J shed 2 bases, with 12 bases lying between them. CDR3: CASSQGLSGAYNEQFF. Written as DNA, the CDR3 is TGCGCCAGCAGCCAAGGCCTATCCGGGGCCTACAATGAGCAGTTCTTC.

This chain joins TRBV4-1 and TRBJ2-1; TRBD2 is a possible D gene (6 bases). V lost 6 bases and J 2 bases, leaving 17 bases between the germline ends. The germline gives CDR1 MGHRA, CDR2 YSYEKL. CDR3 size: 16 residues. In DNA, the CDR3 is TGCGCCAGCAGTCAGGGACCTAGCGAAACCTACAATGAGCAGTTCTTC. Its protein product is CASSQGPSETYNEQFF.

This clone was recorded once. One junction end does not reproduce the germline sequence, and a read error may be involved. The chain couples TRBV4-3 to TRBJ1-3; the match to TRBD1 covers 9 bases. The CDR3 length is 13 residues. CDR1 is LGHNA and CDR2 is YSLEER in the germline V gene. The DNA for the CDR3 is TGCGCCAGCAGCCACGGACAGGGGACACCCCCCGCCTTT. This encodes CASSHGQGTPPAF.

This clone has only a few counts. The gene calls are TRBV5-1 and TRBJ2-1, with a tentative D call TRBD2 (5 bases). Germline assignment: CDR1 SGHRS and CDR2 YFSETQ. The CDR3 sequence is 15 residues long. Trimming took 4 bases from V and 2 from J, leaving 13 bases between them. The CDR3, as DNA: TGCGCCAGCAGCCAATGGGGAGAACCCTACAATGAGCAGTTCTTC. Protein product: CASSQWGEPYNEQFF.

V gene TRBV4-2 combines with J gene TRBJ2-7, with no clear D. Trimming shortened V by 0 bases and J by 2 bases, and 11 bases separated the two germline ends. Germline CDR1 reads LGHNA; CDR2 reads YNFKEQ. CDR3 length: 15 amino acids. In DNA form, the CDR3 reads TGTGCCAGCAGCCAAGATCTACGAGCCACCTACGAGCAGTACTTC. Its translation is CASSQDLRATYEQYF.

There are many counts of this clone. The DNA of the CDR3 is TGTGCCAGCAGCCCGGGGGGAGGGGGTGAAAAACTGTTTTTT. Translated, it gives CASSPGGGGEKLFF. The V and J genes are TRBV27 and TRBJ1-4, with D possibly matching TRBD1 (6 bases). V shed 6 bases and J shed 7 bases, with 15 bases lying between them. The CDR3 is 14 residues long. The germline V gene encodes CDR1 MNHEY and CDR2 SMNVEV (reference sequence).

V is TRBV6-5 and J is TRBJ1-1; D not resolved. The CDR3 spans 15 residues. The germline V gene has CDR1 MNHEY and CDR2 SVGAGI. The ends were cut back, 0 bases at V and 2 bases at J, with 10 bases in the middle. CDR3 loop: CASSYSTDTNTEAFF. The CDR3 DNA follows: TGTGCCAGCAGTTACTCCACCGACACAAACACTGAAGCTTTCTTT.

This sequence joins TRBV5-4 and TRBJ2-5, with 8 bases fitting TRBD1. The V segment lost 5 bases and the J segment 5 bases; nucleotides outside the gene matches: 8. The CDR3 runs 14 residues. CDR1 is SGHNT and CDR2 is YYREEE in the germline V gene (reference sequence). The CDR3 DNA follows: TGTGCCAGCAGAGGACAGGGAAGTTTGGAGACCCAGTACTTC. It translates to CASRGQGSLETQYF.

Notes on this clone: The same CDR3 is also encoded by other DNA sequences in this sample. The V and J genes are TRBV5-1 and TRBJ1-2; D ambiguous. The germline gives CDR1 SGHRS, CDR2 YFSETQ. CDR3 length equals 14 residues. Trimming cost V 4 bases and J 2 bases, with 12 bases left between them. The CDR3 protein is CASSLGQANYGYTF. CDR3 nucleotides: TGCGCCAGCAGCCTTGGGCAGGCCAACTATGGCTACACCTTC.

V usage is TRBV11-2 and J usage is TRBJ2-2; 12 positions agree with TRBD2. The germline CDR1 and CDR2 sequences are SGHAT and FQNNGV. Unmatched junction bases numbered 3, after V lost 4 bases and J lost 0 bases. CDR3 length: 17 residues. The CDR3 reads CASSSLAGGPNTGELFF. As DNA, the CDR3 is TGTGCCAGCAGCTCCCTAGCGGGAGGGCCGAACACCGGGGAGCTGTTTTTT.

This chain uses TRBV11-2 with TRBJ2-7; D is undetermined. The V end was cut by 5 bases, the J end by 3 bases, with 5 bases between. Per germline, CDR1 SGHAT and CDR2 FQNNGV. This CDR3 region has 11 residues. CDR3 sequence: CASSQNYEQYF. For the CDR3, the DNA is TGTGCCAGCAGCCAAAACTACGAGCAGTACTTC.

This rearrangement joins TRBV4-2 to TRBJ2-3, with 9 bases aligning to TRBD1. The V gene's germline CDR1 is LGHNA and CDR2 YNFKEQ. The junction had 16 bases not matched to a gene; V was cut back by 6 bases and J by 3 bases. CDR3 length: 18 amino acids. CDR3 sequence reads: CASRPTSILGTGTDTQYF. The CDR3 bases are TGTGCCAGCAGACCCACGAGCATTCTTGGGACAGGGACAGATACGCAGTATTTT.

This clone has a single count. This chain connects TRBV29-1 to TRBJ2-7; a weak D match, TRBD1 (6 bases). Trimming shortened V by 4 bases and J by 5 bases, and 12 bases separated the two germline ends. The CDR3 sequence is 12 residues long. Germline CDR1 is SQVTM and CDR2 is ANQGSEA. In DNA form, the CDR3 reads TGCAGCGTTGTTGGGGCAGGGGACGAGCAGTACTTC. Its protein is CSVVGAGDEQYF.

This clone was detected a few times. This sequence joins TRBV10-3 and TRBJ1-1; D uncertain. The CDR3 loop spans 16 amino acids. Trimming took off 10 bases at V and 1 base at J, with 22 bases between the two ends. Looked up from germline, CDR1 is ENHRY and CDR2 is SYGVKD. CDR3 loop: CASGLGGFEGNTEAFF. The CDR3 DNA reads TGTGCCAGCGGGCTTGGAGGGTTTGAGGGGAACACTGAAGCTTTCTTT.

V gene TRBV11-3 combines with J gene TRBJ2-1; TRBD2 agrees at 13 bases. CDR1 is SGHNT and CDR2 is YENEEA in the germline V gene. V lost 5 bases and J lost 8; bases outside the gene matches: 6. This CDR3 is 15 amino acids long. CDR3 residues: CASSQLAGGRDEQFF. CDR3 DNA: TGTGCCAGCAGCCAACTAGCGGGAGGGCGGGATGAGCAGTTCTTC.

This chain connects TRBV7-9 to TRBJ1-1; 7 bases agree with TRBD1. The CDR3 covers 15 residues. With V trimmed by 5 bases and J by 5 bases, 11 bases remained unmatched. Germline V gene sequence: CDR1 SEHNR, CDR2 FQNEAQ (reference sequence). The DNA of the CDR3 is TGTGCCAGCAGCCGACAGGGTACGTTGGGGACTGAAGCTTTCTTT. Its protein is CASSRQGTLGTEAFF.

The chain combines TRBV7-2 with TRBJ1-2; D unresolved. The CDR3 runs to 14 residues. V lost 2 bases, J lost 4 bases, and 11 bases lay in between. CDR1 is SGHTA, CDR2 FQGNSA, per germline. This CDR3 reads CASSLSKGGYGYTF. CDR3 nucleotide sequence: TGTGCCAGCAGCTTATCTAAGGGAGGCTATGGCTACACCTTC.

The chain joins TRBV5-1 to TRBJ2-7, with 10 nucleotides matching TRBD1. This CDR3 is built from 15 residues. J gave up 5 bases and V 4 bases, and 9 bases lay outside the gene matches. Germline lookup yields CDR1 SGHRS and CDR2 YFSETQ. CDR3 sequence: CASSPWTGGVDEQYF. CDR3 in DNA: TGCGCCAGCAGCCCTTGGACAGGGGGAGTGGACGAGCAGTACTTC.

The chain couples TRBV27 to TRBJ2-7; weak D call: TRBD1 (7 bases). V lost 6 bases and J lost 6, with 21 bases in between. The V gene's germline CDR1 is MNHEY and CDR2 SMNVEV (reference sequence). The CDR3 extends over 15 amino acids. CDR3 nucleotide sequence: TGTGCCAGCAGCCCTGCGGGGACAGTCATTTTCGAGCAGTACTTC. This encodes CASSPAGTVIFEQYF.

In this sample, this clone turned up a few times. V usage is TRBV6-2 or TRBV6-3 and J usage is TRBJ2-7; D perhaps matches TRBD2 (5 bases). CDR3 length: 15 amino acids. V gave up 1 base and J gave up 7 bases, with 17 bases separating them. In germline, CDR1 is MNHEY, CDR2 SVGEGT. In DNA, the CDR3 is TGTGCCAGCAGTTACTTCCGGACTGCAGCTCAAGAGCAGTACTTC. It specifies CASSYFRTAAQEQYF.

This sequence joins TRBV7-9 and TRBJ1-2; 9 nucleotides align to TRBD1. The CDR3 has 19 amino acids. Trimming cost V 5 bases and J 1 base; bases outside gene matches: 17. The germline V gene has CDR1 SEHNR and CDR2 FQNEAQ (reference sequence). The CDR3 spells CASSGPSVPQGAHNYGYTF. For the CDR3, the DNA is TGTGCCAGCAGCGGCCCCTCGGTCCCACAGGGGGCGCATAACTATGGCTACACCTTC. Variable domain in full (rest from reference TRBV7-9 and TRBJ1-2): DTGVSQNPRHKITKRGQNVTFRCDPISEHNRLYWYRQTLGQGPEFLTYFQNEAQLEKSRLLSDRFSAERPKGSFSTLEIQRTEQGDSAMYLCASSGPSVPQGAHNYGYTFGSGTRLTVV.